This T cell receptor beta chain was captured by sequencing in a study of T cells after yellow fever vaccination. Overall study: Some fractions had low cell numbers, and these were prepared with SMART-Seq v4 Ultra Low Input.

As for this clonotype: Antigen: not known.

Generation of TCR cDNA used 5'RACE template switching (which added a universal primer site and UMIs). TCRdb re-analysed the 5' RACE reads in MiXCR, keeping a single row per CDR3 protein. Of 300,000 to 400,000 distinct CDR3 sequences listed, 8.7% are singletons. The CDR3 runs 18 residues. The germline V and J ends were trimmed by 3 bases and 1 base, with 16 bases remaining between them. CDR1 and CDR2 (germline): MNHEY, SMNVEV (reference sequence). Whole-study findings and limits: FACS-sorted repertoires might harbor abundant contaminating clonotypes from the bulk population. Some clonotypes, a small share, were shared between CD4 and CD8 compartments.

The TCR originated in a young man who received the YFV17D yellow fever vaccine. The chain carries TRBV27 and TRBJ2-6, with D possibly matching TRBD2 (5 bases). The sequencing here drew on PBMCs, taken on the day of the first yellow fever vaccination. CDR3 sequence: CASSLGGGRTSGANVLTF. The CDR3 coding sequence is TGTGCCAGCAGTTTGGGTGGAGGTCGGACTTCTGGGGCCAACGTCCTGACTTTC.